Sequencing of this T cell receptor beta chain was carried out in a study of blood T cell repertoires in COVID-19. Across the whole study: Sites across the United States, Italy and Spain contributed samples from acute and convalescent COVID-19.

Germline V CDR1 and CDR2: SGHAT, FQDESV (reference sequence). The junction had 7 bases not matched to a gene; V was cut back by 5 bases and J by 3 bases. CDR3 length: 15 residues. In the authors' methods: Reference gene primer amplification in the assay estimated nucleated cell counts. Measured with immunoSEQ multiplex PCR; TCRdb has only the in-frame clones, and not every one. That table supplies the V and J calls and clone size; D and trimming were determined from the DNA. The sample yields 150,000 to 200,000 clones, roughly 85% seen once. The clonotype comes from a human donor with active or convalescent COVID-19. The donor label of this sample is uncertain. The sample was peripheral blood. This chain joins TRBV11-1 and TRBJ2-1; 7 nucleotides agree with TRBD1. The CDR3 here is CASSKQGKGYNEQFF. As DNA, the CDR3 is TGTGCCAGCAGCAAACAGGGGAAGGGCTACAATGAGCAGTTCTTC.